These T cell receptor beta chains were read from a single sample in a study of regulatory T cells in long-lasting Graves disease. TCRdb recomputed calls from the multiplex PCR reads with MiXCR, one row per CDR3 protein. This sample has 350,000 to 450,000 distinct CDR3 sequences, with 15% found just once. This sample was also put to use in a study of T cells in Graves' hyperthyroidism and ophthalmopathy.

The sample here was peripheral blood mononuclear cells (PBMCs), taken at new diagnosis, from a patient treated with antithyroid drugs. These receptors came from a woman in her 40s with Graves disease. Each CDR3 is given with its conserved first and last residue. The order of the fields is D gene, V gene, CDR3 length, CDR3 protein. A D gene is named only where the DNA matches it firmly.

d_call: .
v_call: TRBV28
cdr3_length: 15
cdr3_aa: CASRLSQTGHYEQYF

d_call: TRBD2
v_call: TRBV12-3/TRBV12-4
cdr3_length: 18
cdr3_aa: CASSFLAGGPLRAYEQYF

d_call: .
v_call: TRBV7-2
cdr3_length: 14
cdr3_aa: CASTRARSSYEQYF

d_call: .
v_call: TRBV28
cdr3_length: 14
cdr3_aa: CASTARGSTGELFF

d_call: TRBD1
v_call: TRBV5-1
cdr3_length: 15
cdr3_aa: CASSLGQGVYHTQYF

d_call: .
v_call: TRBV9
cdr3_length: 15
cdr3_aa: CASSVVSTGRDEQFF

d_call: .
v_call: TRBV19
cdr3_length: 16
cdr3_aa: CASSSRDEQLDEKLFF

d_call: TRBD2
v_call: TRBV7-2
cdr3_length: 13
cdr3_aa: CASRRLAVHEQFF

d_call: .
v_call: TRBV5-1
cdr3_length: 13
cdr3_aa: CASSLGDRRGAFF

d_call: TRBD1
v_call: TRBV19
cdr3_length: 15
cdr3_aa: CASSAARDRGPEAFF

d_call: .
v_call: TRBV28
cdr3_length: 14
cdr3_aa: CASSWTRTGGELFF

d_call: TRBD1
v_call: TRBV6-1
cdr3_length: 17
cdr3_aa: CASGVEAGGALNTEAFF

d_call: .
v_call: TRBV19
cdr3_length: 19
cdr3_aa: CASSIGRVNPTISGNTIYF

d_call: TRBD2
v_call: TRBV10-3
cdr3_length: 15
cdr3_aa: CAIKRGTSSTDTQYF

d_call: .
v_call: TRBV29-1
cdr3_length: 13
cdr3_aa: CSVDLGHYTEAFF

d_call: .
v_call: TRBV12-3/TRBV12-4
cdr3_length: 16
cdr3_aa: CASSLVPAGTAYEQYF

d_call: .
v_call: TRBV6-1
cdr3_length: 15
cdr3_aa: CASREDLSGSGELFF

d_call: TRBD1
v_call: TRBV6-1
cdr3_length: 13
cdr3_aa: CASSVNRGEKLFF

d_call: .
v_call: TRBV10-3
cdr3_length: 13
cdr3_aa: CAISDRGQETQYF

d_call: .
v_call: TRBV20-1
cdr3_length: 14
cdr3_aa: CSASRTNRGTEQFF

d_call: TRBD2
v_call: TRBV9
cdr3_length: 16
cdr3_aa: CASSRTSGTSPSTQYF

d_call: .
v_call: TRBV6-1
cdr3_length: 12
cdr3_aa: CASRGSTGELFF

d_call: .
v_call: TRBV6-2/TRBV6-3
cdr3_length: 15
cdr3_aa: CASSYSAGPNQPQHF

d_call: .
v_call: TRBV5-1
cdr3_length: 16
cdr3_aa: CASSYSGIIRYSPLHF

d_call: .
v_call: TRBV28
cdr3_length: 15
cdr3_aa: CASSLLGSGNQPQHF

d_call: .
v_call: TRBV19
cdr3_length: 13
cdr3_aa: CASSKGDQETQYF

d_call: .
v_call: TRBV4-3
cdr3_length: 14
cdr3_aa: CASSQGQEPDTQYF

d_call: TRBD2
v_call: TRBV27
cdr3_length: 16
cdr3_aa: CASSFSGLAGGNIQYF

d_call: TRBD2
v_call: TRBV28
cdr3_length: 14
cdr3_aa: CASSLAGGSSTQYF

d_call: TRBD2
v_call: TRBV27
cdr3_length: 18
cdr3_aa: CASSTGGTSGFSYNEQFF

d_call: .
v_call: TRBV28
cdr3_length: 20
cdr3_aa: CASSLFWMGGPLQGYNEQFF

d_call: TRBD2
v_call: TRBV27
cdr3_length: 18
cdr3_aa: CASSLRGLAGALYNEQFF

d_call: TRBD2
v_call: TRBV11-3
cdr3_length: 15
cdr3_aa: CASRLAGGLDNEQFF

d_call: .
v_call: TRBV12-3/TRBV12-4
cdr3_length: 15
cdr3_aa: CASSSSQGYAYEQYF

d_call: TRBD2
v_call: TRBV11-2
cdr3_length: 18
cdr3_aa: CASTPGLAGISGANVLTF

d_call: .
v_call: TRBV6-1
cdr3_length: 17
cdr3_aa: CASSESVRRQFSYEQYF